Listed below are T cell receptor beta chains from one sample, sequenced in a study of post-analysis software for immune sequencing data. MiXCR, run by TCRdb on the PCR reads, gives a single entry per CDR3 protein. The repertoire holds 350,000 to 450,000 distinct CDR3 sequences, with over 30% as singletons. Material: blood. The receptors originated from a girl aged 2 to 10 with multiple sclerosis. Both conserved end residues are part of each CDR3. D genes are given only for firm matches. Rows may omit the clone size; those that give it use once, few, many or a size class.

>TRBJ1-2|TRBD1|TRBV28|.|16
CASSFPGTGGNYGYTF
TGTGCCAGCAGTTTCCCCGGGACAGGGGGCAACTATGGCTACACCTTC
>TRBJ2-4|TRBD2|TRBV5-1|.|15
CASSGLAEAKNIQYF
TGCGCCAGCAGCGGACTAGCGGAAGCCAAAAACATTCAGTACTTC
>TRBJ2-7|.|TRBV5-1|few|14
CASSPTSSSYEQYF
TGCGCCAGCAGCCCGACCTCAAGCTCCTACGAGCAGTACTTC
>TRBJ2-3|.|TRBV7-8|.|18
CASSLARLRRTSTDTQYF
TGTGCCAGCAGCTTAGCGCGGTTGAGGAGGACTAGCACAGATACGCAGTATTTT
>TRBJ2-7|TRBD2|TRBV28|few|14
CASSLRLAGGEQYF
TGTGCCAGCAGTTTAAGGCTAGCGGGGGGCGAGCAGTACTTC
>TRBJ1-5|.|TRBV12-3/TRBV12-4|once|12
CASTATEQPQHF
TGTGCCAGCACTGCGACGGAACAGCCCCAGCATTTT
>TRBJ2-7|TRBD1|TRBV20-1|.|15
CSARDAGTGTYEQYF
TGCAGTGCTAGAGATGCGGGGACAGGGACCTACGAGCAGTACTTC
>TRBJ1-4|.|TRBV27|few|16
CASSPRRGRTNEKLFF
TGTGCCAGCAGTCCGAGAAGGGGCCGTACTAATGAAAAACTGTTTTTT
>TRBJ1-2|TRBD1|TRBV6-5|.|20
CASSYSISLGTGPEHYGHTF
TGTGCCAGCAGTTACTCGATCTCTTTAGGGACAGGGCCAGAACACTATGGCCACACCTTC
>TRBJ2-1|TRBD2|TRBV10-3|.|15
CAISPSGSSYNEQFF
TGTGCCATCAGTCCGAGCGGGAGCTCCTACAATGAGCAGTTCTTC
>TRBJ1-4|.|TRBV20-1|.|10
CSAMAEKLFF
TGCAGTGCTATGGCTGAAAAACTGTTTTTT
>TRBJ2-6|.|TRBV7-3|few|14
CASSFASGANVLTF
TGTGCCAGCAGCTTTGCCTCTGGGGCCAACGTCCTGACTTTC
>TRBJ2-7|TRBD1|TRBV2|.|12
CASRRQGYEQYF
TGTGCCAGCAGACGACAGGGGTACGAGCAGTACTTC
>TRBJ2-1|.|TRBV7-9|.|16
CASSSHGGGDYNEQFF
TGTGCCAGCAGCTCCCATGGGGGCGGGGACTACAATGAGCAGTTCTTC
>TRBJ2-2|.|TRBV20-1|.|13
CSAKQGRAGELFF
TGCAGTGCTAAGCAGGGAAGGGCCGGGGAGCTGTTTTTT
>TRBJ2-3|TRBD1|TRBV7-8|few|18
CASRSRGRDRVVADTQYF
TGTGCCAGCAGATCAAGGGGGCGGGACAGGGTGGTCGCAGATACGCAGTATTTT
>TRBJ2-1|.|TRBV5-1|.|14
CASSLEGIEDEQFF
TGCGCCAGCAGCTTGGAGGGGATAGAGGATGAGCAGTTCTTC
>TRBJ2-4|TRBD2|TRBV12-3/TRBV12-4|.|14
CASSLKAGGLSQYF
TGTGCCAGCAGTTTAAAGGCGGGGGGCCTTTCCCAGTACTTC
>TRBJ1-4|.|TRBV5-1|.|18
CASSFKAQNRETNEKLFF
TGCGCCAGCAGCTTCAAAGCGCAGAACAGGGAGACTAATGAAAAACTGTTTTTT
>TRBJ2-5|.|TRBV10-2|.|15
CASSELRDGAASQYF
TGCGCCAGCAGTGAACTCCGGGACGGGGCGGCCTCCCAGTACTTC
>TRBJ2-4|.|TRBV12-3/TRBV12-4|once|14
CASTFGGVQNIQYF
TGTGCCAGCACGTTTGGGGGAGTTCAAAACATTCAGTACTTC
>TRBJ2-1|TRBD2|TRBV9|.|18
CASSVDPSGGGSYNEQFF
TGTGCCAGCAGCGTAGATCCTAGCGGGGGGGGGTCCTACAATGAGCAGTTCTTC
>TRBJ2-1|TRBD2|TRBV20-1|.|13
CSAKDQRENEQFF
TGCAGTGCTAAAGACCAGCGGGAGAATGAGCAGTTCTTC
>TRBJ2-5|.|TRBV7-2|.|12
CASSSTRGTQYF
TGTGCCAGCAGCTCAACCCGGGGGACCCAGTACTTC
>TRBJ2-7|.|TRBV27|few|13
CASSSLDSYEQYF
TGTGCCAGCAGTTCTTTGGATTCCTACGAGCAGTACTTC
>TRBJ1-2|TRBD1|TRBV25-1|.|14
CASRKTGGAYGYTF
TGTGCCAGCAGAAAGACAGGGGGAGCTTATGGCTACACCTTC
>TRBJ2-7|TRBD1|TRBV10-3|few|15
CAISGPGQGSHEQYF
TGTGCCATCAGTGGACCTGGACAGGGGTCGCACGAGCAGTACTTC
>TRBJ2-5|.|TRBV12-3/TRBV12-4|.|13
CASSPGDRETQYF
TGTGCCAGCAGCCCGGGAGATAGGGAGACCCAGTACTTC
>TRBJ2-5|.|TRBV9|.|14
CASSVGVGPETQHF
TGTGCCAGCAGCGTAGGGGTAGGGCCAGAGACCCAGCACTTC
>TRBJ2-4|.|TRBV5-5|.|16
CASSSPYPVAKNIQYF
TGTGCCAGCAGCTCCCCCTACCCTGTGGCCAAAAACATTCAGTACTTC
>TRBJ2-1|.|TRBV2|.|15
CASILRVSSYNEQFF
TGTGCCAGCATCTTGCGGGTGAGCTCCTACAATGAGCAGTTCTTC
>TRBJ2-3|TRBD1|TRBV5-4|few|15
CASSSRDRGTDTQYF
TGTGCCAGCAGCTCCCGGGACAGGGGAACAGATACGCAGTATTTT
>TRBJ2-1|.|TRBV28|few|15
CASSLQGLTYNEQFF
TGTGCCAGCAGTCTCCAGGGGTTGACCTACAATGAGCAGTTCTTC
>TRBJ2-7|.|TRBV10-3|.|14
CAISGSRSSYEQYF
TGTGCCATCAGTGGTAGCAGGAGCTCCTACGAGCAGTACTTC
>TRBJ2-1|TRBD2|TRBV13|.|18
CASSLPEGEGPRYNEQFF
TGTGCCAGCAGCTTACCAGAAGGGGAGGGCCCCCGGTACAATGAGCAGTTCTTC
>TRBJ2-3|TRBD1|TRBV3-1|.|15
CASSNRDSLTDTQYF
TGTGCCAGCAGCAACCGGGACAGCCTCACAGATACGCAGTATTTT
>TRBJ2-7|.|TRBV6-2/TRBV6-3|once|16
CASSYPSQGSPYEQYF
TGTGCCAGCAGTTACCCGAGTCAGGGGAGCCCCTACGAGCAGTACTTC
>TRBJ1-5|.|TRBV20-1|.|13
CSASMGLNQPQHF
TGCAGTGCTAGTATGGGCCTGAATCAGCCCCAGCATTTT
>TRBJ2-1|TRBD2|TRBV6-2/TRBV6-3|.|15
CASRRLASSYNEQFF
TGTGCCAGCCGGAGACTAGCGAGCTCCTACAATGAGCAGTTCTTC
>TRBJ2-7|.|TRBV10-3|few|11
CAISNNYEQYF
TGTGCCATCAGTAACAACTACGAGCAGTACTTC
>TRBJ1-2|TRBD1|TRBV7-9|many|14
CASSLGTEIYGYTF
TGTGCCAGCAGCCTCGGGACAGAGATATATGGCTACACCTTC
>TRBJ1-2|TRBD1|TRBV29-1|.|12
CSAATGGHGYTF
TGCAGCGCTGCTACAGGGGGCCATGGCTACACCTTC
>TRBJ2-1|TRBD1|TRBV4-1|once|15
CASSHIGTGDNEQFF
TGCGCCAGCAGCCATATTGGGACAGGGGACAATGAGCAGTTCTTC
>TRBJ1-5|TRBD1|TRBV20-1|.|18
CSAVGSRDRVRSNQPQHF
TGCAGTGCAGTTGGCTCTAGGGACAGGGTGCGGAGCAATCAGCCCCAGCATTTT
>TRBJ2-7|.|TRBV10-3|few|15
CAISGFFGTSREQYF
TGTGCCATCAGTGGGTTCTTCGGTACTAGTCGCGAGCAGTACTTC
>TRBJ2-7|.|TRBV20-1|.|12
CSANGGFGEQYF
TGCAGTGCTAATGGGGGATTTGGCGAGCAGTACTTC
>TRBJ2-5|TRBD1|TRBV3-1|.|16
CASSQRNRGTQETQYF
TGTGCCAGCAGCCAACGTAACAGGGGCACTCAAGAGACCCAGTACTTC
>TRBJ2-5|.|TRBV6-6|.|15
CASSYRRQDQETQYF
TGTGCCAGCAGTTACCGAAGACAGGACCAAGAGACCCAGTACTTC
>TRBJ2-5|TRBD2|TRBV7-7|.|16
CASSLGVKPSGETQYF
TGTGCTAGCAGCTTAGGCGTCAAACCTAGCGGGGAGACCCAGTACTTC